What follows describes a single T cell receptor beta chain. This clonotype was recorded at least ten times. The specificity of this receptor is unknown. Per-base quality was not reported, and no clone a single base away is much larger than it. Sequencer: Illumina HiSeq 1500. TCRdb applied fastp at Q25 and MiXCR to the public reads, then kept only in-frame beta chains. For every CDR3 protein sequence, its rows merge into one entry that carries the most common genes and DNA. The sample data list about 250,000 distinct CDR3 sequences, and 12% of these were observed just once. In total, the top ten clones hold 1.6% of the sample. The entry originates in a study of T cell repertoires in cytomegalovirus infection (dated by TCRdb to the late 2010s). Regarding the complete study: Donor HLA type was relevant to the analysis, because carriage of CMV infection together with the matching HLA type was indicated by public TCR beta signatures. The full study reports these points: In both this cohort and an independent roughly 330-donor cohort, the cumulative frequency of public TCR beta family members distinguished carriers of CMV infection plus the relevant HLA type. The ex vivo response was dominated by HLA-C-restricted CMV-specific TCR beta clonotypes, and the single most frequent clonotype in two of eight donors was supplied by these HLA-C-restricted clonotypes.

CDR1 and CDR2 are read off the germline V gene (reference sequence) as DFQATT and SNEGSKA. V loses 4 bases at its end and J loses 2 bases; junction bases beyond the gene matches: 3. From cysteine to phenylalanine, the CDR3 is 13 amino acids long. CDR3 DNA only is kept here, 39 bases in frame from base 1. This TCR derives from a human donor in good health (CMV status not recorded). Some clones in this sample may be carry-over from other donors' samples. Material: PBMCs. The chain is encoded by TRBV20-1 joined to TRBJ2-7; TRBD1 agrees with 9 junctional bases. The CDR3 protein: CSANGDRAYEQYF. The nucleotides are TGCAGTGCTAATGGGGACAGGGCCTACGAGCAGTACTTC.